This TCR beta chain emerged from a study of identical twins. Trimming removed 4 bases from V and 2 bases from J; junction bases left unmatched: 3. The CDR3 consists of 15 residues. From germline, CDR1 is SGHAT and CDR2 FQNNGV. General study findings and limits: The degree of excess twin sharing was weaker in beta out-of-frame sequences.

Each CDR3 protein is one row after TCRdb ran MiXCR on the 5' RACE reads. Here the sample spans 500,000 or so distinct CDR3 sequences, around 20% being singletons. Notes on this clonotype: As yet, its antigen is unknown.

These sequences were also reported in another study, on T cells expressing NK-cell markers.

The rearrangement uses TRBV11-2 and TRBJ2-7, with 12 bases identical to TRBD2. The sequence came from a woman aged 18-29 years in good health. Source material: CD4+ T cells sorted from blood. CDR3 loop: CASSSPSGRAYEQYF. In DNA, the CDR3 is TGTGCCAGCAGCTCTCCTAGCGGGAGGGCCTACGAGCAGTACTTC.